This entry describes one T cell receptor (beta chain). CDR3 size: 14 residues. TCRdb called the reads again in MiXCR, with one record for every CDR3 protein. The table shows 88,000 or so distinct CDR3 sequences, with roughly 30% occurring only once. The sample is drawn from a study of type 1 regulatory T cells. The wider study: T-allo10 is an in vitro-generated, Tr1-enriched CD4 T cell product specific for alloantigen.

This rearrangement joins TRBV21-1 to TRBJ2-7; the D call TRBD1 from the table was never checked on the DNA. TRBV21-1 is flagged as a pseudogene. This TCR was sampled from a human donor in good health. Sample: CD4+ T cells, either the whole sample or a sorted fraction (not recorded which). CDR3: CASSKGQRAYEQYF. The CDR3 nucleotides are TGTGCCAGCAGCAAAGGACAGCGAGCCTACGAGCAGTACTTC.